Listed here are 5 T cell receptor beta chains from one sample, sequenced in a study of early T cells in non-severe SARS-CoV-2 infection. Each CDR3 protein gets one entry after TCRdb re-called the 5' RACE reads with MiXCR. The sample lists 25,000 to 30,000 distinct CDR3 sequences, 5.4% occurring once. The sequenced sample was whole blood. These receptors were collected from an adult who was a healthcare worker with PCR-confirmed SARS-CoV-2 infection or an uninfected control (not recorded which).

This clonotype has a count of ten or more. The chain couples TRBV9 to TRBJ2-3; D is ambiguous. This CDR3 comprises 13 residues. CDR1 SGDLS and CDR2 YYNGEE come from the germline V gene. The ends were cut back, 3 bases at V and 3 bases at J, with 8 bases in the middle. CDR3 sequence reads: CASSEGSTDTQYF. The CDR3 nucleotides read TGTGCCAGCAGCGAGGGTTCAACAGATACGCAGTATTTT.

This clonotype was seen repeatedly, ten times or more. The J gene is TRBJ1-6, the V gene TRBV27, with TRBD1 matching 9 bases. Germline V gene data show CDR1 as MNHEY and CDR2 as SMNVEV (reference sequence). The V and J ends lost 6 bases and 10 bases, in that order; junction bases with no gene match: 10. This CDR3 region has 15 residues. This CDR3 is CASSPTRDRVSPLHF. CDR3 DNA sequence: TGTGCCAGCAGCCCGACGCGGGACAGGGTCTCACCCCTCCACTTT.

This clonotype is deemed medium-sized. DNA for the CDR3: TGTGCCAGCAGCCAAGATTACGCCACTAACAATGAGCAGTTCTTC. Amino acid sequence: CASSQDYATNNEQFF. The V gene is TRBV3-1, the J gene TRBJ2-1; D is unresolved. Germline CDR1 LGHDT, CDR2 YNNKEL (reference sequence). CDR3 size: 15 residues. V lost 0 bases and J 5 bases, leaving 11 bases between the germline ends.

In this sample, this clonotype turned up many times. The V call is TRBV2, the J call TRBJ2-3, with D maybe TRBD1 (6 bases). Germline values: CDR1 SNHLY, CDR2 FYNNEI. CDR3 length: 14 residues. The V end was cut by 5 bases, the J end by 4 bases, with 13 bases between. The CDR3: CASSPITGSDTQYF. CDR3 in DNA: TGTGCCAGCAGTCCTATTACAGGGTCAGATACGCAGTATTTT.

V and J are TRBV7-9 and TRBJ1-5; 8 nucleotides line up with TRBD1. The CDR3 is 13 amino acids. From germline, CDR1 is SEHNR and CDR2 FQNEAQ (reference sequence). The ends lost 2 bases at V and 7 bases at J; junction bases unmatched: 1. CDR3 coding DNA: TGTGCCAGCAGCTTAACAGGGGGACAGCCCCAGCATTTT. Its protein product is CASSLTGGQPQHF.